This is a list of T cell receptor beta chains from one sample in a study of CD8+CD57+ T cells in acquired aplastic anemia. One entry per CDR3 protein results from TCRdb running MiXCR on the reads. The repertoire holds about 210,000 distinct CDR3 sequences, roughly 33% seen once, with around 1.1% in the top ten. Specimen: sorted CD4+, CD8+, or CD8+CD57+ T cells (not recorded which) from PBMCs. These receptors originate from a human donor in good health, serving as a control. Both conserved end residues are part of each CDR3. The order of the fields is V gene, clone size, J gene, D gene, CDR3 DNA, CDR3 protein. The D gene is left open where the match is weak. Expanded clones are given a class, and other clones once, few, many or no size at all.

>TRBV20-1|few|TRBJ1-5|TRBD1
TGCAGTGCTAGGGTCGGGACAGGGGGCCTTTATAGCAATCAGCCCCAGCATTTT
CSARVGTGGLYSNQPQHF
>TRBV20-1|.|TRBJ1-5|.
TGCAGTGCTAGAGGGGAACAGGGAGACGGCCAGCCCCAGCATTTT
CSARGEQGDGQPQHF
>TRBV5-8|.|TRBJ2-7|TRBD1
TGTGCCGGCAGCTCCGGGACAGACTTCTACGAGCAGTACTTC
CAGSSGTDFYEQYF
>TRBV5-1|.|TRBJ2-3|TRBD2
TGCGCCAGCAGCTTGGTGGCAGCGGGGGTCACAGATACGCAGTATTTT
CASSLVAAGVTDTQYF
>TRBV4-2|.|TRBJ2-7|TRBD2
TGTGCCAGCAGCCAAGATATAACTAGCGGGAGTTGGGGGTCCTACGAGCAGTACTTC
CASSQDITSGSWGSYEQYF
>TRBV3-1|.|TRBJ1-3|.
TGTGCCAGCAGCCAAGATCTGGCAAGACTAGGAAACACCATATATTTT
CASSQDLARLGNTIYF
>TRBV20-1|.|TRBJ1-2|.
TGCAGTGCTAGAAACTTTAACTATGGCTACACCTTC
CSARNFNYGYTF
>TRBV7-9|many|TRBJ2-7|.
TGTGCCAGCAGCTTGGACACTTATCGCGACTACGAGCAGTACTTC
CASSLDTYRDYEQYF
>TRBV20-1|many|TRBJ2-3|.
TGCAGTGCTAGAGGACTTGGGGAGACAGATACGCAGTATTTT
CSARGLGETDTQYF
>TRBV19|.|TRBJ1-2|.
TGTGCCAGTAGTATTATTGTGGGGGCTGAGGGCTACACCTTC
CASSIIVGAEGYTF
>TRBV27|.|TRBJ2-7|TRBD1
TGTGCCAGCAGTAACCGACAGGGAGCTTCGAGCTCCTACGAGCAGTACTTC
CASSNRQGASSSYEQYF
>TRBV15|many|TRBJ1-2|TRBD1
TGTGCCACCAGCAGAGATTCGGCGGGACAGGGGTTCGGCTATGGCTACACCTTC
CATSRDSAGQGFGYGYTF
>TRBV24-1|.|TRBJ2-3|TRBD2
TGTGCCACCAGTGTGAGGGCTAGCGGGGATACGCAGTATTTT
CATSVRASGDTQYF
>TRBV5-1|many|TRBJ2-7|TRBD1
TGCGCCAGCAGCGCATTAAGGGACAGGAAAGGCGAGCAGTACTTC
CASSALRDRKGEQYF
>TRBV6-2/TRBV6-3|.|TRBJ2-7|.
TGTGCCAGCAGTGCCTCACTAGAGCCTTACGAGCAGTACTTC
CASSASLEPYEQYF
>TRBV4-3|.|TRBJ1-6|.
TGCGCCAGCAGCCAAGATGGAGACAGAGGATCACCCCTCCACTTT
CASSQDGDRGSPLHF
>TRBV10-3|.|TRBJ2-7|.
TGTGCCATCAGTTACTCTCACCGAGACTACGAGCAGTACTTC
CAISYSHRDYEQYF
>TRBV7-2|.|TRBJ2-5|.
TGTGCCAGCAGTACTAACAGGATAAGAGAGACCCAGTACTTC
CASSTNRIRETQYF
>TRBV7-3|many|TRBJ2-1|TRBD1
TGTGCCAGCAGCTCTCGACAGGGTACCAATGAGCAGTTCTTC
CASSSRQGTNEQFF
>TRBV27|few|TRBJ1-6|.
TGTGCCAGCAGTTTATCGAGGCTGGTTGGGGGCGACGATTATAATTCACCCCTCCACTTT
CASSLSRLVGGDDYNSPLHF
>TRBV12-3/TRBV12-4|.|TRBJ2-1|TRBD2
TGTGCCAGCAGTTTGATGCTAGCGGCGAGCAATGAGCAGTTCTTC
CASSLMLAASNEQFF
>TRBV6-5|.|TRBJ2-3|.
TGTGCCAGCAGTTACGACAGAAGCACAGATACGCAGTATTTT
CASSYDRSTDTQYF
>TRBV4-1|once|TRBJ2-1|.
TGCGCCAGCAGCCAACTGGGACAGCGGGCAAAGGATGAGCAGTTCTTC
CASSQLGQRAKDEQFF
>TRBV12-3/TRBV12-4|few|TRBJ2-2|.
TGTGCCAGCAGTTTAGCCCCGAACACCGGGGAGCTGTTTTTT
CASSLAPNTGELFF
>TRBV7-9|many|TRBJ2-5|.
TGTGCCAGCAGCTTACAGGGGTGGGAGACCCAGTACTTC
CASSLQGWETQYF
>TRBV7-2|many|TRBJ1-2|.
TGTGCCAGCAGCCCACGACAGAACACTAACTATGGCTACACCTTC
CASSPRQNTNYGYTF
>TRBV20-1|many|TRBJ1-2|TRBD1
TGCAGTGCTAGGGACAGGTTGGATCGTGGCTACACCTTC
CSARDRLDRGYTF
>TRBV6-1|many|TRBJ1-2|.
TGTGCCAGCAGCAGGGACATGAACTATGGCTACACCTTC
CASSRDMNYGYTF
>TRBV5-1|many|TRBJ1-6|.
TGCGCCAGCAGCTTGGCCGGGTATTCACCCCTCCACTTT
CASSLAGYSPLHF
>TRBV19|few|TRBJ2-6|TRBD1
TGTGCCAGCAGCCGGACAGGGGCTGGGGCCAACGTCCTGACTTTC
CASSRTGAGANVLTF
>TRBV7-3|.|TRBJ2-3|.
TGTGCCAGCTCACCACTTGAGTTAAGCACAGATACGCAGTATTTT
CASSPLELSTDTQYF
>TRBV5-1|.|TRBJ1-1|.
TGCGCCAGCAGGGTGGGGGGCGACAACACTGAAGCTTTCTTT
CASRVGGDNTEAFF
>TRBV18|many|TRBJ2-5|.
TGTGCCAGCTCACCATCAGAGACCCAGTACTTC
CASSPSETQYF
>TRBV5-1|once|TRBJ2-7|TRBD1
TGCGCCGGCAGCACCACAGGGGCCTACGAGCAGTACTTC
CAGSTTGAYEQYF
>TRBV7-3|.|TRBJ2-1|TRBD2
TGTGCCAGCAGCTTAGATCCCCCGGGACTAGCGAAGAATGAGCAGTTCTTC
CASSLDPPGLAKNEQFF
>TRBV25-1|.|TRBJ1-6|TRBD1
TGTGCCAGCAGTCCGCGACAGGGTGCTGATCCACCCCTCCACTTT
CASSPRQGADPPLHF
>TRBV5-6|.|TRBJ1-5|.
TGTGCCAGCAGCATTAGCGATCAGCCCCAGCATTTT
CASSISDQPQHF
>TRBV2|many|TRBJ1-3|.
TGTGCCAGCAGTGCCGACGGGAGCTCTGGAAACACCATATATTTT
CASSADGSSGNTIYF
>TRBV7-9|once|TRBJ2-7|TRBD2
TGTGCCGGCAGCATAGTCCTCGGGGGGGCAGGCGAGCAGTACTTC
CAGSIVLGGAGEQYF
>TRBV11-1|.|TRBJ2-3|TRBD2
TGTGCCAGCAGCTTGGGAAAACTAGCGGGAGTGTTTAATACGCAGTATTTT
CASSLGKLAGVFNTQYF
>TRBV15|many|TRBJ1-5|.
TGTGCCACCCCCGACCCGGACCGTCTAGGAAATCAGCCCCAGCATTTT
CATPDPDRLGNQPQHF
>TRBV15|many|TRBJ1-4|.
TGTGCCACCAGCAGAGATAGGGCCCTAGGTGAAAAACTGTTTTTT
CATSRDRALGEKLFF